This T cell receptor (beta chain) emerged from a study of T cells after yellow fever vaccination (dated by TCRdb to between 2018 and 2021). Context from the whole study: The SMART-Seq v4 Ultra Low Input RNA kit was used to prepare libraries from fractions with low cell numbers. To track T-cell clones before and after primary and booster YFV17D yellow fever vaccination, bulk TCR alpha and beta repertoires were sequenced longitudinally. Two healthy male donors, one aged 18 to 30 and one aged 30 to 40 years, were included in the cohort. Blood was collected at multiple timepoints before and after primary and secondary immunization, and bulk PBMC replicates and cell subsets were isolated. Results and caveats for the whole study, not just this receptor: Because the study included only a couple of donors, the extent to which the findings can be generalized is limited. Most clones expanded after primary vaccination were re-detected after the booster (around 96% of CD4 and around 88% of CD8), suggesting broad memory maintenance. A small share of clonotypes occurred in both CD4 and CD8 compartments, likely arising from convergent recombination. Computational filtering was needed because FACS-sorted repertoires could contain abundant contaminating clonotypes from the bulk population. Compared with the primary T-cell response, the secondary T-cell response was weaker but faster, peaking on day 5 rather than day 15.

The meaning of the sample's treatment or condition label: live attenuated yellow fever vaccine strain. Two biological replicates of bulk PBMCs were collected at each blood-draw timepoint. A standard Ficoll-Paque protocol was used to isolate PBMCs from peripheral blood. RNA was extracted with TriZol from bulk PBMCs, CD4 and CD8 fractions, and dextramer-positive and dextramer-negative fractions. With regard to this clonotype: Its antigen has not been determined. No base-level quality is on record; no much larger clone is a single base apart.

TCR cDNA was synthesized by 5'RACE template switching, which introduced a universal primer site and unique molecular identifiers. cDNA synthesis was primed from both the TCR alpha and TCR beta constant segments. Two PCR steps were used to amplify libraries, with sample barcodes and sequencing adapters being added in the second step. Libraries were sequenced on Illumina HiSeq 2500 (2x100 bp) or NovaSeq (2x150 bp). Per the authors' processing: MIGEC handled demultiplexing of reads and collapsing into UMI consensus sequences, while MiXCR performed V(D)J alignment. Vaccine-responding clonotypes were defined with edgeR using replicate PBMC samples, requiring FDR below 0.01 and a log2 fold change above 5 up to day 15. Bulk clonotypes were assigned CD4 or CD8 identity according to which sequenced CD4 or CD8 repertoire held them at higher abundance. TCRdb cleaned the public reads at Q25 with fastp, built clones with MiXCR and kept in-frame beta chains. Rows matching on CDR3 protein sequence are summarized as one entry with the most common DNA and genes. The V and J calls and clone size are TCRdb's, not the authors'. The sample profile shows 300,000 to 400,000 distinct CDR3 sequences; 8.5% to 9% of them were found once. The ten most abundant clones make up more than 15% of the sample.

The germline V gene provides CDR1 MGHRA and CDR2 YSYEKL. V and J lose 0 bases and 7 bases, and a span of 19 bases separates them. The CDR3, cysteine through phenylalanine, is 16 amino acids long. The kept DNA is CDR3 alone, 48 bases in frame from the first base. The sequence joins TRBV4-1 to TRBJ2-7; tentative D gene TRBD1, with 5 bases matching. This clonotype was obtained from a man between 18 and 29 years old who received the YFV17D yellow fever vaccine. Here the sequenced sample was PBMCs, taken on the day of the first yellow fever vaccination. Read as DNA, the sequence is TGCGCCAGCAGCCAAGATCTTGACAGTACAGTTTGGGAGCAGTACTTC. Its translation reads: CASSQDLDSTVWEQYF.